The 11 T cell receptor beta chains in this list originate from one sample, sequenced in a study of blood T cell repertoires in COVID-19 (dated by TCRdb to the early 2020s). The method behind the library was the immunoSEQ multiplex PCR assay. TCRdb stores this immuneACCESS table with in-frame sequences only. Part of the clones is absent; in the studies checked, under half of the shortfall reflects unresolved V genes, and no reason is known for the rest. Within this sample are approximately 120,000 clones, with around four fifths of them counted one time only. The ten top clones hold about 20% of the sample. Sample: peripheral blood. The receptor set was obtained from a woman aged 55-75 years with acute or convalescent COVID-19.

The chain has TRBV19 and TRBJ1-2; D is uncertain. Trimming took off 5 bases at V and 4 bases at J, with 14 bases between the two ends. Germline V gene data show CDR1 as LNHDA and CDR2 as SQIVND (reference sequence). The length of the CDR3 is 14 residues. The CDR3, as DNA: TGTGCCAGTAGTCGCAATTTGGCCACCTATGGCTACACCTTC. Amino acid sequence: CASSRNLATYGYTF.

This chain connects TRBV7-8 to TRBJ2-4; D is possibly TRBD1 (6 bases). The CDR3 length is 16 residues. Between the trimmed V and J ends, which lost 5 bases and 0 bases, there was a span of 14 bases. The germline V gene encodes CDR1 SGHVS and CDR2 FQNEAQ. CDR3 DNA sequence: TGTGCCAGCAGCCAAAGGGGACATGTAGCCAAAAACATTCAGTACTTC. Residues: CASSQRGHVAKNIQYF. Full variable domain (missing parts from reference TRBV7-8 and TRBJ2-4): GAGVSQSPRYKVAKRGQDVALRCDPISGHVSLFWYQQALGQGPEFLTYFQNEAQLDKSGLPSDRFFAERPEGSVSTLKIQRTQQEDSAVYLCASSQRGHVAKNIQYFGAGTRLSVL.

This sequence joins TRBV4-2 and TRBJ1-2; maybe TRBD1 (5 bases). The CDR3 loop spans 15 amino acids. Germline V gene data show CDR1 as LGHNA and CDR2 as YNFKEQ. The V gene lost 0 bases and the J gene lost 4 bases, with 12 bases spanning the gap. CDR3 nucleotides: TGTGCCAGCAGCCAAGATTCAGGGTCTACCTATGGCTACACCTTC. This gives the protein CASSQDSGSTYGYTF.

The CDR3 is CASSSSTSQYNEQFF. The CDR3 bases are TGTGCCAGCAGTTCATCGACTAGCCAGTACAATGAGCAGTTCTTC. The chain carries TRBV28 and TRBJ2-1; 7 bases are a match to TRBD2. This CDR3 spans 15 amino acids. CDR1 MDHEN and CDR2 SYDVKM come from the germline V gene. The trim removed 4 bases at V and 4 bases at J, leaving 7 bases unmatched.

This clone occurred a few times. V usage is TRBV2 and J usage is TRBJ2-6, with a tentative D call TRBD1 (5 bases). The V gene lost 8 bases and the J gene lost 0 bases, with 11 bases spanning the gap. The V gene's germline CDR1 is SNHLY and CDR2 FYNNEI. The CDR3 consists of 15 residues. In nucleotides, the CDR3 is TGTGCCAGCCGGTCAGACAGCTCTGGGGCCAACGTCCTGACTTTC. Translating gives CASRSDSSGANVLTF. The full variable domain, its missing parts supplied by reference TRBV2 and TRBJ2-6, is EPEVTQTPSHQVTQMGQEVILRCVPISNHLYFYWYRQILGQKVEFLVSFYNNEISEKSEIFDDQFSVERPDGSNFTLKIRSTKLEDSAMYFCASRSDSSGANVLTFGAGSRLTVL.

The V and J genes are TRBV7-2 and TRBJ2-7; 8 nucleotides line up with TRBD2. Trimming cost V 5 bases and J 5 bases; bases outside gene matches: 11. The CDR3 runs to 15 residues. Looked up from germline, CDR1 is SGHTA and CDR2 is FQGNSA. As DNA, the CDR3 is TGTGCCAGCAGCCCCTTAGCGGGATCGGCAAACGAGCAGTACTTC. Translating it yields CASSPLAGSANEQYF.

This chain uses TRBV5-1 with TRBJ1-2; possibly TRBD1 for D (5 bases). The germline gives CDR1 SGHRS, CDR2 YFSETQ. V shed 4 bases and J shed 4 bases, with 11 bases lying between them. This CDR3 has 13 amino acids. The CDR3: CASSPDRSYGYTF. The CDR3 nucleotides are TGCGCCAGCAGCCCAGACAGAAGCTATGGCTACACCTTC.

J is TRBJ2-3 and V is TRBV3-1 (or the pseudogene TRBV3-2); tentative D call: TRBD1 (7 bases). The CDR3 extends over 14 amino acids. Trimming took off 4 bases at V and 6 bases at J, with 14 bases between the two ends. From germline, CDR1 is LGHDT and CDR2 YNNKEL (reference sequence). The CDR3 DNA sequence: TGTGCCAGCAGCCCTGCAGGGGGGAGGGATACGCAGTATTTT. Translating it yields CASSPAGGRDTQYF.

The gene calls are TRBV24-1 and TRBJ2-5; possibly TRBD1 for D (6 bases). V gave up 4 bases and J gave up 5 bases, with 16 bases separating them. The germline V gene encodes CDR1 KGHDR and CDR2 SFDVKD. The CDR3 is 15 amino acids. CDR3 sequence (DNA): TGTGCCACCAGTGACACAACAGGGCCCGGGGAGACCCAGTACTTC. Translated: CATSDTTGPGETQYF.

A single count supports this clone. This same CDR3 is encoded by further DNA sequences in the sample. This chain connects TRBV19 to TRBJ1-1, with a tentative D call TRBD1 (5 bases). The length of the CDR3 is 13 residues. V dropped 5 bases and J dropped 0 bases, with 7 bases sitting between them. In germline, CDR1 is LNHDA, CDR2 SQIVND (reference sequence). The CDR3 coding sequence is TGTGCCAGTAGTTCACAGGTGAACACTGAAGCTTTCTTT. Residues: CASSSQVNTEAFF.

The chain is built from TRBV11-3 and TRBJ2-2; TRBD1 matches at 8 bases. Looked up from germline, CDR1 is SGHNT and CDR2 is YENEEA. V dropped 6 bases and J dropped 0; count of bases not matched to a gene: 3. The CDR3 has 15 residues. The CDR3 sequence: CASSAGGTNTGELFF. CDR3 DNA: TGTGCCAGCAGTGCAGGGGGCACGAACACCGGGGAGCTGTTTTTT.